This note documents a single T cell receptor (beta chain) sequence. Antigen: not known. Using immunoSEQ multiplex PCR, the repertoire was profiled, and TCRdb retains in-frame clones only, with some absent. The sample lists some 320,000 clones, about 85% occurring once. Donors were drawn from the roughly 120-subject validation cohort, separate from the approximately 680-subject first cohort. The germline V gene has CDR1 SGHRS and CDR2 YFSETQ. Trimming removed 0 bases from V and 0 bases from J; junction bases left unmatched: 12. The CDR3 totals 19 residues. This record comes from a study of cytomegalovirus exposure and HLA in healthy donors. About the study: A later analysis reported the same platform for the roughly 120 validation repertoires and the 666 first-cohort repertoires.

Broader study findings: For cytomegalovirus status, the classifier reportedly gave diagnoses with high specificity and sensitivity.

The sample taken for sequencing was PBMCs. The receptor was isolated from a woman younger than 45 in good health and CMV-seropositive. The V and J genes are TRBV5-1 and TRBJ2-4; TRBD2 agrees at 7 bases. The CDR3 loop is CASSLGVKTSDLAKNIQYF. The CDR3 nucleotides read TGCGCCAGCAGCTTGGGGGTAAAAACTAGCGATCTAGCCAAAAACATTCAGTACTTC.